This TCR beta chain comes out of a study of blood T cell repertoires in COVID-19. Across the study: PBMCs, B-cell-depleted T cells, or T cells were the source of the cDNA or gDNA that made up the material.

Repertoires were generated with immunoSEQ multiplex PCR, while TCRdb's copy carries only in-frame clones and drops some. The data contain roughly 280,000 clones, about nine tenths of them singletons. Per germline, CDR1 GTSNPN and CDR2 SVGIG (reference sequence). This CDR3 has 13 amino acids. Trimming removed 2 bases at V and 2 bases at J, with 9 bases between. This receptor was obtained from a woman aged 50 to 60 who had recovered from COVID-19. This chain joins TRBV30 and TRBJ2-5; no clear D gene. Sequencing input: PBMCs or T cells enriched from blood (not recorded which). The CDR3 is CAWSSGWQETQYF. CDR3 sequence (DNA): TGTGCCTGGAGTTCCGGGTGGCAAGAGACCCAGTACTTC.